This TCR beta chain is drawn from a study of technical replicates of blood from a handful of donors. Produced via immunoSEQ multiplex PCR; TCRdb's table is partial and in-frame only. This sample has just over 80,000 clones, with 96% found just once. Unmatched junction bases numbered 6, after V lost 2 bases and J lost 0 bases. Germline V CDR1 and CDR2: MDHEN, SYDVKM. CDR3 length equals 17 residues. The receptor was isolated from a human donor in good health. The specimen sequenced was T cells isolated from PBMCs. The rearrangement uses TRBV28 and TRBJ2-5; 10 bases align to TRBD1. The CDR3 coding sequence is TGTGCCAGCAGTTTAAGGAGGACAGGGGGTAACCAAGAGACCCAGTACTTC. Translation gives CASSLRRTGGNQETQYF.